This T cell receptor (beta chain) was sequenced during a study of T cell responses to AZD1222 COVID-19 vaccine. Notes on the study in general: Along spike, vaccine-associated CD4 TCRs were found throughout, with dominance at 160-218 and 743-854. Baseline antibody screening turned up just six seropositive AZD1222 recipients. Spike-specific TCR breadth and depth both grew after two AZD1222 doses.

This CDR3 region has 15 residues. In germline, CDR1 is MGHRA, CDR2 YSYEKL. V lost 3 bases, J lost 7 bases, and 16 bases lay in between. A remark on this clone: Its matching antigen is unknown.

The table came from immunoSEQ multiplex PCR; TCRdb's copy has only in-frame clones and leaves some out. Here the sample spans more than 150,000 clones, about 87% being singletons. The specimen was peripheral blood, collected on day 0 of AZD1222 vaccination. The chain carries TRBV4-1 and TRBJ1-3, with D unclear. The clonotype originates from an adult in good health. CDR3 in amino acids: CASSQAIVPGNTIYF. CDR3 nucleotides: TGCGCCAGCAGCCAGGCTATAGTACCGGGGAACACCATATATTTT.